The T cell receptor beta chain under discussion was sequenced for a study of molecular identifiers for immune sequencing clone quantification (dated by TCRdb to 2016 to 2019). About the investigation overall: In a replicate experiment, RNA from about 20,000 or 100,000 naive CD8 T cells was split into five aliquots, four of which were sequenced. The study was a methods study using CD8 T cells to benchmark molecular-identifier clustering-based TCR repertoire sequencing (MIDCIRS) and TCR RNA copy counting. The paper as a whole reports these results and caveats: Modeling estimated about three recovered TCR RNA copies per cell, compared with roughly 10 by digital PCR, which implies about 30% capture efficiency. In CMV-specific effector cells, clones with more than 20 RNA copies accounted for over 99% of molecules, whereas in naive cells such clones accounted for under 1%. Identical TCR molecules sharing a barcode could cause highly expanded clone sizes to be underestimated. Spiked-in Jurkat TCR RNA equal to a single cell's worth was reported to be detectable even within 1,200,000 naive CD8 T cells. When barcode sub-clustering was omitted, TCR diversity was inflated by chimeric consensus sequences, with chimeras reaching as high as 47%.

Library generation was performed with PCR. The sequencing machine was an Illumina MiSeq. Purification of total RNA was performed with the Qiagen AllPrep DNA/RNA kit. Reads from multiple sequencing runs of the same library were pooled before analysis. As for the original processing: Reads were retained only if their TCR constant sequence matched exactly, and those retained reads were trimmed to 150 nt and grouped according to their 12-nt molecular barcodes. Within each barcode group, reads were sub-clustered at a 15% Levenshtein threshold, and quality-weighted consensus sequences were built per RNA molecule. Non-functional sequences were removed, as were lower-count sequences one edit away from another. Based on fitting two negative binomial distributions, any barcode sub-cluster with under 20% of the maximum read count was discarded. The raw public data were reprocessed by TCRdb itself: fastp quality trimming at Q25, MiXCR clonotype calling, in-frame beta chains only. A single entry per CDR3 protein holds the most common genes and DNA from its merged rows. These V and J calls derive from TCRdb rather than the authors' analysis. For this sample the table gives 15,000 to 20,000 distinct CDR3 sequences, of which roughly 22% were detected only once. Together, the top ten hold approximately 6.4% of the sample.

CDR3 length: 12 amino acids, cysteine to phenylalanine. Just CDR3 DNA is preserved here, 36 bases in frame from base 1. The germline V gene provides CDR1 SQVTM and CDR2 ANQGSEA. Cut back by 7 bases and 1 base, the V and J ends lie 10 bases apart. In the case of this clonotype: Its antigen target is currently unknown. It has no much larger one-base neighbor in the sample; base qualities were not kept.

On a BD FACSAria II, naive CD8 T cells were FACS-sorted as CD8+CD4-CCR7+CD45RA+ and collected into RLT Plus buffer. To compare sensitivity, a portion of naive CD8 T cell RNA was divided equally between MIDCIRS and a Smart-seq2-style 5'RACE protocol. Enrichment of CD8 T cells was done with RosetteSep CD8+ T Cell Enrichment Cocktail plus Ficoll-Paque, and ACK red cell lysis came afterward. The source of this sequence is a human donor in good health. Some libraries in this study had Jurkat cell RNA spiked in. The rearranged chain carries TRBV29-1 and TRBJ1-1, with the identity of the D gene unclear. Sequences were obtained from naive CD8+ T cells from blood, with Jurkat cell RNA spiked in. What this sample's cell subset or site label stands for: FACS-sorted CD8+CD4-CCR7+CD45RA+ naive T cells. The sequenced DNA is TGCAGCGCCCCGGGTTGGAACACTGAAGCTTTCTTT. Its translation reads: CSAPGWNTEAFF.